This TCR beta chain was recovered during a study of blood T cells in healthy people across ages. Findings and caveats of the study: TCR beta diversity correlated strongly with naive T cell percentage. In long-lived donors, naive CD4+ cell counts and diversity exceeded those of aged donors.

For the second PCR, which ran for roughly 7 to 11 cycles, a sample-barcoded 5' primer and a J-beta primer mix were used. Each CDR3 protein is one row after TCRdb ran MiXCR on the 5' RACE reads. The repertoire includes around 1,500,000 distinct CDR3 sequences, approximately 28% of them detected once, and 7.7% sits in the top ten. About this clonotype: Its matching antigen is unknown.

The sequence was collected from a woman in her 30s in good health. Sequenced: blood.

The CDR3, as DNA: TGCAGTGCGCGGGCTTGGAACACTGAAGCTTTCTTT. Translation: CSARAWNTEAFF. The chain carries TRBV20-1 and TRBJ1-1; D gene unclear. Germline CDR1 DFQATT, CDR2 SNEGSKA (reference sequence). Between the trimmed V and J ends, which lost 6 bases and 1 base, there was a span of 9 bases. CDR3 size: 12 residues.